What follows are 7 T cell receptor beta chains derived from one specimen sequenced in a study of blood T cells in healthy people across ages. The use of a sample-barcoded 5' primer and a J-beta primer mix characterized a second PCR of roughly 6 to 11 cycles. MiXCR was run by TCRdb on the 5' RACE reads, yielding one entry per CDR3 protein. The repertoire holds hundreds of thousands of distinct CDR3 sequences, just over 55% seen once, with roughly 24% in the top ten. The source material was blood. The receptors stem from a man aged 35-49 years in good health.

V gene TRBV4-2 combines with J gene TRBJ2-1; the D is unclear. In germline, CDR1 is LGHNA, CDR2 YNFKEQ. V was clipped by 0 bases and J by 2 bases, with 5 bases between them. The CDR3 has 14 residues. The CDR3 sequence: CASSQDVTYNEQFF. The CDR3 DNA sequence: TGTGCCAGCAGCCAAGACGTAACCTACAATGAGCAGTTCTTC.

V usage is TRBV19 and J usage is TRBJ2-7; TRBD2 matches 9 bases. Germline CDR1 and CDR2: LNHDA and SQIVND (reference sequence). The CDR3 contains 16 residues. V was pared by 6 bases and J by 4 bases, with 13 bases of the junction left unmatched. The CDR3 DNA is TGTGCCAGTAGCGTTTCAGCGGGAGGTTCTACGTACGAGCAGTACTTC. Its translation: CASSVSAGGSTYEQYF.

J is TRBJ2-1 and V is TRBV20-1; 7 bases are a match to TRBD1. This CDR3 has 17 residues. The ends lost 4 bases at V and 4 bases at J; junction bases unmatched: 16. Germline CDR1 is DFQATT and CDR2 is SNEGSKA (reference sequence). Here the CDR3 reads CSAKGPGQEIRYNEQFF. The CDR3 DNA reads TGCAGTGCTAAAGGGCCAGGACAGGAGATTAGATACAATGAGCAGTTCTTC.

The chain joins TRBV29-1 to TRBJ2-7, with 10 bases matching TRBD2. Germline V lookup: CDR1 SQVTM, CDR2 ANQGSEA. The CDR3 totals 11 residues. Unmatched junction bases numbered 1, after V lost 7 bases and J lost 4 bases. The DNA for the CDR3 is TGCAGCGCGGGACTAGCGTACGAGCAGTACTTC. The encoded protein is CSAGLAYEQYF.

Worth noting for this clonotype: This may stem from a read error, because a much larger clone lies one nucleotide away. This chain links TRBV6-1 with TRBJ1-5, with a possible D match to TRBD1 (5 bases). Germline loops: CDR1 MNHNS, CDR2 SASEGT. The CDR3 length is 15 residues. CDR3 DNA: TGTGCCGGCAGTGAAGCAGGGCAGCAGAATCAGCCCCAGCATTTT. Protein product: CAGSEAGQQNQPQHF.

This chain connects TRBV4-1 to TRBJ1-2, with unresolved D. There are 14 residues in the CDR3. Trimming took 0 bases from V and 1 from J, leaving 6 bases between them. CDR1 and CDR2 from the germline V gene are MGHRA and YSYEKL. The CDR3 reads CASSQDGHNYGYTF. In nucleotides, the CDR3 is TGCGCCAGCAGCCAAGATGGCCATAACTATGGCTACACCTTC.

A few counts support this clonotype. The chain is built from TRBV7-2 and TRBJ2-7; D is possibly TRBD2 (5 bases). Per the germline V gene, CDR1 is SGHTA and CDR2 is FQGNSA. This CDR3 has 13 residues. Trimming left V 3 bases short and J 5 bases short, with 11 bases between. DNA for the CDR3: TGTGCCAGCAGCTTCAGTGGAGGCCACGAGCAGTACTTC. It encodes CASSFSGGHEQYF. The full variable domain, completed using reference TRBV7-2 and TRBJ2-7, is GAGVSQSPSNKVTEKGKDVELRCDPISGHTALYWYRQSLGQGLEFLIYFQGNSAPDKSGLPSDRFSAERTGGSVSTLTIQRTQQEDSAVYLCASSFSGGHEQYFGPGTRLTVT.